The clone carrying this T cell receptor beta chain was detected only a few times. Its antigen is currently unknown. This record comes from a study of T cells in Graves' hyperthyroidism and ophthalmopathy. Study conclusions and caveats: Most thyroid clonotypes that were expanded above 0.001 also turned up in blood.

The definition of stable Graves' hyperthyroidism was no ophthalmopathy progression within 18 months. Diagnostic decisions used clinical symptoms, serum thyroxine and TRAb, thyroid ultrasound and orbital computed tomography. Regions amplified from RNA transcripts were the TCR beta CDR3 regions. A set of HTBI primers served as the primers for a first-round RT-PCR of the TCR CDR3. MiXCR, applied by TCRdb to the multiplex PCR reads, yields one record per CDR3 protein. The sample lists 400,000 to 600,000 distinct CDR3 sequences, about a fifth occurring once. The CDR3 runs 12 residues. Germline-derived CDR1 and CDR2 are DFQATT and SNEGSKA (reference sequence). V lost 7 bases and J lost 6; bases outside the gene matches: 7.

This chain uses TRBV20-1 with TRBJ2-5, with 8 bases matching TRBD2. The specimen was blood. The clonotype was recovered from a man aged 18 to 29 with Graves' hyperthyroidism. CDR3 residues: CSVTGGGQTQYF. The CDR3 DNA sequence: TGCAGTGTTACCGGGGGGGGCCAGACCCAGTACTTC.